This TCR beta chain was identified in a study of OX40 agonist ivuxolimab in advanced cancers. The wider study: Subjects had a mean age of around 60 years, with a range of 23 to 79; 82.7% were male.

The protocol was immunoSEQ multiplex PCR, while the TCRdb copy is restricted to in-frame clones and leaves out a portion. The sample includes about 64,000 clones, 75% to 90% of them seen just once. Individuals having autoimmune disease history or systemic immunosuppression were not enrolled. Study observations and caveats: Averaged across samples, CD8+ T cells carried more expanded clones than CD4+ did. Partial responders at 0.1-3.0 mg/kg had among the lowest clonal expansion.

Worth noting for this clone: Its matching antigen is unknown.

V lost 6 bases, J lost 3 bases, and 8 bases stayed unmatched. Germline lookup yields CDR1 SNHLY and CDR2 FYNNEI. The CDR3 covers 14 residues. The material was CD4+ or CD8+ T cells sorted from blood, obtained in a trial of the OX40 agonist ivuxolimab. The J gene is TRBJ2-7, the V gene TRBV2; TRBD1 matches 7 bases. This clonotype was sampled from an adult with an advanced solid tumor such as melanoma, head and neck, liver or kidney cancer. As DNA, the CDR3 is TGTGCCAGCAGGGAGGCGACAGGGTACTACGAGCAGTACTTC. Its translation: CASREATGYYEQYF.